This TCR beta chain comes out of a study of T cells in localized non-small cell lung cancer. Study-wide findings and caveats: Uninvolved adjacent lung showed higher T cell clonality than tumor. There was an association of higher blood T cell density with longer overall survival. Out of the top 100 tumor clones, a median around 56 were seen in adjacent lung.

The V and J ends lost 4 bases and 1 base, in that order; junction bases with no gene match: 1. The germline CDR1 and CDR2 sequences are LNHDA and SQIVND (reference sequence). This CDR3 region has 16 residues. Produced via immunoSEQ multiplex PCR; TCRdb's table is partial and in-frame only. The sample comprises several thousand clones, 43% of which are singletons, and 6.5% to 9.5% rests with the top ten. As to this clone: What it binds is not known.

The receptor's source is a man between 40 and 70 years old with stage III lung adenocarcinoma. This chain uses TRBV19 with TRBJ2-2; 12 bases are shared with TRBD2. The sample in question was lung tumor tissue, obtained before any cancer treatment. DNA for the CDR3: TGTGCCAGTAGTAGACTAGCGGGGGAGAACACCGGGGAGCTGTTTTTT. Its protein product is CASSRLAGENTGELFF.